This T cell receptor (beta chain) is drawn from a study of vaccination and CD4 T cells after COVID-19. With the Oncomine TCR Beta short-read assay, DNA from cultured CD4+ T cells was sequenced. TCRdb re-analysed the PCR reads in MiXCR, keeping a single row per CDR3 protein. Of several thousand distinct CDR3 sequences listed, about 32% are singletons. Of note for this clonotype: Its antigen is as yet unknown.

Regarding treatment: roughly 10-day PBMC culture with coronavirus spike peptide pools or control peptides (ViraFEST assay). CD4+ T cells that came from the unexposed donor were collected before the COVID-19 pandemic (2011-2018). TCR sequencing followed the expansion of antigen-specific T cells with peptide pools in ViraFEST. Sequences were obtained from CD4+ T cells from blood, cultured in vitro. The clonotype comes from a human donor in good health.

The CDR3 sequence: CATSTGQGPLDEQFF. CDR3 sequence (DNA): TGTGCCACCTCTACGGGACAGGGGCCTTTGGATGAGCAGTTCTTC. The V and J genes are TRBV24-1 and TRBJ2-1; 10 bases fit TRBD1. From germline, CDR1 is KGHDR and CDR2 SFDVKD. With 9 bases clipped from V and 8 bases from J, the junction kept 12 bases outside the gene matches. The CDR3 runs 15 residues.